This TCR beta chain was recorded in a study of response to subunit inactivated influenza vaccine. The length of the CDR3 is 18 residues. Looked up from germline, CDR1 is SGHDT and CDR2 is YYEEEE. V was cut by 4 bases and J by 0 bases, with 22 bases left in between. As regards this clonotype: What it binds is unknown.

Using its own MiXCR run on the RT-PCR reads, TCRdb lists one record per CDR3 protein. The sample yields some 500,000 distinct CDR3 sequences, 13% seen once. Study findings and constraints: The authors suggested that every seasonal influenza vaccination recruits few new T cells.

The rearrangement joins TRBV5-6 to TRBJ1-2; D possibly corresponds to TRBD1 (6 bases). The material sequenced was PBMCs from blood, taken roughly 45 days after vaccination. This TCR came from a man aged 50-60 years who received an inactivated influenza vaccine. The CDR3 is CASSHPLWRGAANYGYTF. The CDR3 bases are TGTGCCAGCAGCCATCCTTTGTGGCGGGGGGCCGCTAACTATGGCTACACCTTC.